This entry lists 16 T cell receptor beta chains sequenced from one sample in a study of T-cell reconstitution after alpha-beta-depleted transplantation in children. Preparation of the TCRbeta library involved a method that used unique molecular identifiers. TCRdb itself ran the PCR reads through MiXCR, one entry per CDR3 protein. The data show hundreds of thousands of distinct CDR3 sequences, around 13% seen once. Sample: PBMCs, taken before TCRalphabeta/CD19-depleted stem cell transplant. The receptors derive from a girl aged 2-10 years with congenital amegakaryocytic thrombocytopenia, due to receive a stem cell transplant.

This chain links TRBV6-1 with TRBJ2-1, with D perhaps TRBD1 (6 bases). V lost 5 bases, J lost 3 bases, and 20 bases lay in between. Germline V gives CDR1 MNHNS, CDR2 SASEGT. CDR3 length: 17 amino acids. CDR3: CASSPLGPSRGYNEQFF. The CDR3 DNA sequence: TGTGCCAGCAGTCCCCTCGGCCCTTCCAGGGGCTACAATGAGCAGTTCTTC.

This rearrangement joins TRBV7-6 to TRBJ1-4; D uncertain. Germline V gene data show CDR1 as SGHVS and CDR2 as FNYEAQ. V shed 5 bases and J shed 7 bases, with 11 bases lying between them. This CDR3 contains 13 residues. The CDR3 DNA reads TGTGCCAGCAGCCCTTCCAGCCGTGAAAAACTGTTTTTT. As protein: CASSPSSREKLFF.

This clonotype was recorded many times. The chain is built from TRBV20-1 and TRBJ2-1, with TRBD2 matching 7 bases. Germline CDR1 DFQATT, CDR2 SNEGSKA (reference sequence). The CDR3 runs 16 residues. After removal of 0 bases from V and 5 bases from J, the junction contained 10 bases not matched to a gene. The CDR3 nucleotides read TGCAGTGCTAGAGATTTAGAAGCGGGAAGACACAATGAGCAGTTCTTC. The encoded protein is CSARDLEAGRHNEQFF.

This clonotype was found a few times. This rearrangement joins TRBV7-9 to TRBJ2-7; D not certain. Germline CDR1 and CDR2: SEHNR and FQNEAQ (reference sequence). V shed 5 bases and J shed 3 bases, with 14 bases lying between them. CDR3 length: 14 amino acids. CDR3 in amino acids: CASSPPQISYEQYF. In DNA, the CDR3 is TGTGCCAGCAGCCCCCCCCAGATAAGCTACGAGCAGTACTTC.

A few counts support this clonotype. The chain combines TRBV7-2 with TRBJ2-1; D gene uncertain. V was pared by 5 bases and J by 10 bases, with 12 bases between. In germline, CDR1 is SGHTA, CDR2 FQGNSA. This CDR3 is built from 12 residues. CDR3 nucleotides: TGTGCCAGCAGCCCCAGGCTGGCAGAGCAGTTCTTC. Protein product: CASSPRLAEQFF.

This clonotype was seen ten or more times. The chain has TRBV5-1 and TRBJ2-5; 15 bases are a match to TRBD2. The CDR3 contains 15 residues. Germline CDR1 reads SGHRS; CDR2 reads YFSETQ. With V trimmed by 4 bases and J by 5 bases, 3 bases remained unmatched. Written as DNA, the CDR3 is TGCGCCAGCAGCATAGGACTAGCGGGAGGGGAGACCCAGTACTTC. Amino acid sequence: CASSIGLAGGETQYF.

This chain links TRBV28 with TRBJ2-7; 10 bases map to TRBD1. Germline loops: CDR1 MDHEN, CDR2 SYDVKM. Trimming removed 4 bases from V and 11 bases from J; junction bases left unmatched: 2. This CDR3 contains 11 residues. This CDR3 reads CASSWTGGKYF. CDR3 DNA: TGTGCCAGCAGTTGGACAGGGGGAAAGTACTTC.

The chain joins TRBV3-1 to TRBJ2-7; D ambiguous. The CDR3 is made up of 18 amino acids. Germline V gives CDR1 LGHDT, CDR2 YNNKEL (reference sequence). Deletions cut 4 bases from V and 3 bases from J, with 25 bases between. The CDR3 DNA is TGTGCCAGCAGCCCCCATTTGCCAGTCCCCTCGCGACTCTACGAGCAGTACTTC. This translates into CASSPHLPVPSRLYEQYF.

There are many counts of this clonotype. This chain joins TRBV12-3 or TRBV12-4 and TRBJ2-2; possibly TRBD1 for D (5 bases). This CDR3 contains 16 residues. The ends were cut back, 3 bases at V and 3 bases at J, with 14 bases in the middle. CDR3 in DNA: TGTGCCAGCAGTTTGGGGCAGCCAATAGACACCGGGGAGCTGTTTTTT. Translating gives CASSLGQPIDTGELFF.

The rearrangement joins TRBV11-2 to TRBJ2-7, with 16 nucleotides matching TRBD2. Trimming cost V 5 bases and J 5 bases; bases outside gene matches: 9. CDR3 size: 17 residues. Germline V CDR1 and CDR2: SGHAT, FQNNGV. Here the CDR3 DNA reads TGTGCCAGCAGCCAGGGACTAGCGGGAGGGCCTAGCGACGAGCAGTACTTC. Its translation: CASSQGLAGGPSDEQYF. Complete variable domain (other parts from reference TRBV11-2 and TRBJ2-7): EAGVAQSPRYKIIEKRQSVAFWCNPISGHATLYWYQQILGQGPKLLIQFQNNGVVDDSQLPKDRFSAERLKGVDSTLKIQPAKLEDSAVYLCASSQGLAGGPSDEQYFGPGTRLTVT.

V is TRBV20-1 and J is TRBJ2-1; the match to TRBD2 covers 7 bases. The CDR3 covers 15 residues. V was clipped by 6 bases and J by 7 bases; unmatched bases: 15. CDR1 is DFQATT and CDR2 is SNEGSKA in the germline V gene (reference sequence). The DNA for the CDR3 is TGCAGTGCCCTCAGCGGGTCGCGGGAGAGGAATGAGCAGTTCTTC. Its translation is CSALSGSRERNEQFF.

This clonotype has a count of ten or more. This chain joins TRBV6-1 and TRBJ2-2; TRBD2 aligns across 13 bases. This CDR3 contains 16 residues. V trimming: 6 bases; J trimming: 5 bases; junction bases outside the gene matches: 6. Germline V CDR1 and CDR2: MNHNS, SASEGT. CDR3 coding DNA: TGTGCCAGCAGGAGAGGGACTAGCGGGAATACCGGGGAGCTGTTTTTT. Its translation: CASRRGTSGNTGELFF.

This clonotype appeared many times. V and J are TRBV7-9 and TRBJ2-1; D is undetermined. The germline CDR1 and CDR2 sequences are SEHNR and FQNEAQ (reference sequence). V was cut by 2 bases and J by 3 bases, with 14 bases left in between. This CDR3 region has 16 residues. CDR3 residues: CASSLLETRLYNEQFF. As DNA, the CDR3 is TGTGCCAGCAGCTTATTAGAGACTCGACTCTACAATGAGCAGTTCTTC.

This clonotype has a handful of counts. The V and J genes are TRBV5-1 and TRBJ2-5, with TRBD2 matching over 10 bases. The V and J ends lost 3 bases and 0 bases, in that order; junction bases with no gene match: 8. The CDR3 sequence is 17 residues long. Germline V gene data show CDR1 as SGHRS and CDR2 as YFSETQ. The CDR3 sequence is CASSSLLGLADQETQYF. Here the CDR3 DNA reads TGCGCCAGCAGCTCTCTACTTGGACTAGCGGACCAAGAGACCCAGTACTTC. Variable domain in full (rest from reference TRBV5-1 and TRBJ2-5): KAGVTQTPRYLIKTRGQQVTLSCSPISGHRSVSWYQQTPGQGLQFLFEYFSETQRNKGNFPGRFSGRQFSNSRSEMNVSTLELGDSALYLCASSSLLGLADQETQYFGPGTRLLVL.

This clonotype was seen many times. This chain joins TRBV18 and TRBJ2-7, with TRBD2 identical over 8 bases. J lost 2 bases, V lost 3 bases, and 6 bases had no gene match. Germline V gives CDR1 KGHSH, CDR2 LQKENI. This CDR3 is built from 15 residues. CDR3 residues: CASSPSNSGTYEQYF. As DNA, the CDR3 is TGTGCCAGCTCACCCTCCAATAGCGGGACCTACGAGCAGTACTTC. The variable domain in full, with the rest retrieved from reference TRBV18 and TRBJ2-7, is NAGVMQNPRHLVRRRGQEARLRCSPMKGHSHVYWYRQLPEEGLKFMVYLQKENIIDESGMPKERFSAEFPKEGPSILRIQQVVRGDSAAYFCASSPSNSGTYEQYFGPGTRLTVT.

This clonotype was seen many times. J is TRBJ1-1 and V is TRBV5-1, with a possible D match to TRBD1 (5 bases). Looked up from germline, CDR1 is SGHRS and CDR2 is YFSETQ. The germline V and J ends were trimmed by 4 bases and 3 bases, with 13 bases remaining between them. The CDR3 length is 14 residues. The CDR3 region is CASSPPTEYTEAFF. CDR3 nucleotides: TGCGCCAGCAGCCCCCCGACAGAATACACTGAAGCTTTCTTT.